There are a few counts of the clone carrying this TCR beta chain. This entry comes from a study of blood T cell repertoires in COVID-19. TCRdb keeps only in-frame clones here, not all; method: immunoSEQ multiplex PCR. The sample consists of 200,000 to 300,000 clones, about 80% of them appearing once. The CDR3 is 14 residues long. The V and J ends lost 4 bases and 2 bases, in that order; junction bases with no gene match: 4. Germline values: CDR1 SGHNT, CDR2 YYREEE (reference sequence). This sequence was found in an elderly woman with acute or convalescent COVID-19. The chain couples TRBV5-4 to TRBJ2-3; 7 bases match TRBD2. The sequenced sample consisted of peripheral blood. CDR3: CASSPSGPTDTQYF. CDR3 sequence (DNA): TGTGCCAGCAGCCCTAGCGGCCCCACAGATACGCAGTATTTT.